Here is one TCR beta chain with its context. The antigen remains unidentified. Researchers ran the PCR with 60 Vbeta and 13 Jbeta primers. TCRdb's copy holds only in-frame clones and misses some; the assay was immunoSEQ multiplex PCR. The sample has around 170,000 clones, over 80% seen once. Per germline, CDR1 SGDLS and CDR2 YYNGEE. Trimming removed 3 bases at V and 5 bases at J, with 17 bases between. The CDR3 extends over 15 amino acids. The data were obtained in a study of cytomegalovirus exposure and HLA in healthy donors. Points from the study as a whole: Common viral pathogens seemed to be connected with several of the most significant clusters, according to a later analysis.

The rearrangement links TRBV9 to TRBJ2-5; perhaps TRBD2 as D (6 bases). This sequence originates from a woman in her late teens or twenties in good health and CMV-seronegative. The sequenced sample consisted of PBMCs. The CDR3 DNA reads TGTGCCAGCAGCGGAGGGGCGGGACGGGGGGAGACCCAGTACTTC. This sequence encodes CASSGGAGRGETQYF.